This T cell receptor beta chain was sequenced in a study of response to subunit inactivated influenza vaccine. The V gene's germline CDR1 is LGHDT and CDR2 YNNKEL (reference sequence). Trimming pared 0 bases from V and 5 bases from J, leaving 13 bases between. The CDR3 is made up of 15 amino acids. A single record per CDR3 protein comes from TCRdb applying MiXCR to the RT-PCR reads. The sample includes roughly 460,000 distinct CDR3 sequences, roughly 11% of them seen just once. Broader study findings: It was suggested by the authors that few new T cells are recruited by each seasonal influenza vaccination.

Concerning this clonotype itself: Its antigen is unknown.

The TCR sequence derives from a man aged 50 to 60 who received an inactivated influenza vaccine. The chain carries TRBV3-1 and TRBJ1-1; D is perhaps TRBD1 (5 bases). Sequencing used PBMCs from blood, obtained around seven weeks after vaccination. The CDR3 region has the DNA TGTGCCAGCAGCCAAGATCAGATCGGGGGGACTGAAGCTTTCTTT. Protein sequence: CASSQDQIGGTEAFF.